Reported below is one TCR beta chain. Its antigen is unknown. Per-base qualities were not stored, and no clone one base away is much larger. This sample is part of a study of T-cell reconstitution after alpha-beta-depleted transplantation in children (dated by TCRdb to 2016 to 2017). As for the study more broadly: Using TCR repertoire profiling, the study quantitatively followed how T-cell immune reconstitution unfolded in children after TCRalphabeta/CD19-depleted allogeneic hematopoietic cell transplantation.

In the germline V gene, CDR1 corresponds to SGHTA and CDR2 to FQGTGA. The cysteine opens and the phenylalanine closes a CDR3 of 15 amino acids. The only DNA kept is the CDR3, 45 bases in frame from the first base. Ends trimmed: V by 4 bases, J by 5 bases; bases unmatched to a gene: 7. Here is what the overall study found, with its caveats: Hyperexpanded clone frequencies declined over subsequent months; after one year, T-cell counts and TCRbeta diversity were mostly attributed to newly produced T cells. Apparently early alphabetaT-cell count recovery about two months after transplant reportedly relied on only several hundred rapidly expanded clones derived from non-depleted graft cells. In some patients, the high TCRbeta diversity seen at day 60 was put down to recipient T cells and intrathymic progenitors that had survived conditioning.

Library prep was done by PCR. Reads for this sample came from an Illumina HiSeq 2500. To normalize quantification of the TCRbeta repertoire, the TCR libraries were built with molecular barcoding that relied on unique molecular identifiers. TCRdb redid the processing of the public reads, applying fastp at Q25 and MiXCR, and retained in-frame beta chains. Rows are unified per CDR3 protein, each entry keeping the most common DNA and genes. A total of around 78,000 distinct CDR3 sequences appear in this sample, roughly 15% of them only once. In total, the top ten clones hold about 30% of the sample. The treatment or condition label here, explained by the study, means: allogeneic hematopoietic cell transplantation with graft depleted of TCRalphabeta T cells and CD19 B cells. Transplant recipients were children who received TCRalphabeta/CD19-depleted allogeneic hematopoietic cell grafts.

Sequencing used PBMCs, mostly from graft donor cells, obtained 180 days after TCRalphabeta/CD19-depleted stem cell transplant. The source of this sequence is a male patient aged 2 to 9 who had a stem cell transplant for acute lymphoblastic leukemia, so the T cells may come from the graft donor. The chain uses TRBV7-3 and TRBJ2-2, with 7 bases matching TRBD2. At the DNA level, the sequence is TGTGCCAGCAGCTCTTCTAGCGGTGCGACCGGGGAGCTGTTTTTT. The resulting protein is CASSSSSGATGELFF. The reference TRBV7-3 and TRBJ2-2 proteins fill in what lies around the CDR3, so the full variable domain reads GAGVSQTPSNKVTEKGKYVELRCDPISGHTALYWYRQSLGQGPEFLIYFQGTGAADDSGLPNDRFFAVRPEGSVSTLKIQRTERGDSAVYLCASSSSSGATGELFFGEGSRLTVL.